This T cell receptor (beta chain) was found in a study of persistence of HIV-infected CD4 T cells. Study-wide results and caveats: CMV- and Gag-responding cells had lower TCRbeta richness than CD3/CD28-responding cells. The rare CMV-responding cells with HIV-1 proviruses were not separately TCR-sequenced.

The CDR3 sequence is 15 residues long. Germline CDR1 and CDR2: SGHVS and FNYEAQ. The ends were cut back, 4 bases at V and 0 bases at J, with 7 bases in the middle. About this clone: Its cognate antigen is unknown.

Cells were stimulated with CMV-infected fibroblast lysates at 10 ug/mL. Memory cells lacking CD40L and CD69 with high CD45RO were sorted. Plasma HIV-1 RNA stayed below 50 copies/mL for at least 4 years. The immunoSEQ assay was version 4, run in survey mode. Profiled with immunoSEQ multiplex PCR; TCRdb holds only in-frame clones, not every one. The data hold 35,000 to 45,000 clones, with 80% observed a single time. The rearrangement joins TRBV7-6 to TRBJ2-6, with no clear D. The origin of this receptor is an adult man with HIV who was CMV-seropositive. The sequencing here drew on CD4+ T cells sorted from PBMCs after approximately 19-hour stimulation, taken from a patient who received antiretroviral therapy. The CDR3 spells CASSSLNSGANVLTF. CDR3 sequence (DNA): TGTGCCAGCAGCTCCTTAAACTCTGGGGCCAACGTCCTGACTTTC.